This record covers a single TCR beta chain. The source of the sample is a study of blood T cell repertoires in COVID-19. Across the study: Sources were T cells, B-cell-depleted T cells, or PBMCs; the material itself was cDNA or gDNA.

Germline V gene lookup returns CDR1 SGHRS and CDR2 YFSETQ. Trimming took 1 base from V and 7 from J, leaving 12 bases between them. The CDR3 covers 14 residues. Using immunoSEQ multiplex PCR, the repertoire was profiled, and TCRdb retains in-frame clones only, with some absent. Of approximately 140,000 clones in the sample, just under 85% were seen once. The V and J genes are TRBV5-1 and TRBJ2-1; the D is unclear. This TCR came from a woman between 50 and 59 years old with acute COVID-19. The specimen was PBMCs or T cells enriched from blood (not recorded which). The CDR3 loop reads CASSLFADFNEQFF. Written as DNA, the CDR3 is TGCGCCAGCAGCTTGTTTGCAGATTTTAATGAGCAGTTCTTC.